The entry that follows covers one T cell receptor beta chain sequence. Its antigen remains unidentified. The CDR3 is 15 residues long. Germline V gene sequence: CDR1 MNHNS, CDR2 SASEGT. V was trimmed by 6 bases and J by 0 bases, leaving 12 bases between them. The PCR employed 60 Vbeta primers together with 13 Jbeta primers. Using immunoSEQ multiplex PCR, the repertoire was profiled, and TCRdb retains in-frame clones only, with some absent. Among 93,000 or so clones listed, 80% to 90% were seen once. The sample comes from a study of cytomegalovirus exposure and HLA in healthy donors. Broader study findings: TCR beta chain V- and J-gene trimming was linked, in a later analysis, to a missense variant in DCLRE1C. The authors enumerated roughly 160 TCR beta chains as linked to cytomegalovirus. Sequencing had likely introduced a cluster of highly shared sequence variants as an artifact.

Source material: PBMCs. The TCR comes from a woman younger than 35 in good health and CMV-seropositive. The rearrangement links TRBV6-1 to TRBJ1-3; TRBD1 is a possible D gene (6 bases). The CDR3 protein is CASRAQGISGNTIYF. The CDR3 bases are TGTGCCAGCAGAGCACAGGGAATCTCTGGAAACACCATATATTTT.